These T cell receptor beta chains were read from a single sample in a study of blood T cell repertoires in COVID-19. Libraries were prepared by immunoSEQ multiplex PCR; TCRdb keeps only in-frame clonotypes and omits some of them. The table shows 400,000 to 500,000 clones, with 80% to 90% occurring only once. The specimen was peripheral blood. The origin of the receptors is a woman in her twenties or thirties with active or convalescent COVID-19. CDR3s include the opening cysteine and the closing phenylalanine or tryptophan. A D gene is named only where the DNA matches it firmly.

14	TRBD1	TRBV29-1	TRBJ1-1	CSVLDRARNTEAFF	TGCAGCGTTTTGGACAGGGCGCGGAACACTGAAGCTTTCTTT
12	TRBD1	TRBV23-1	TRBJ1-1	CAGQGRPTEAFF	TGCGCCGGACAGGGTCGTCCCACTGAAGCTTTCTTT
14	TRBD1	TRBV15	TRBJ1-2	CATSRDRGGYGYTF	TGTGCCACCAGCAGGGACAGGGGGGGCTATGGCTACACCTTC
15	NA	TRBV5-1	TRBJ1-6	CASSLEEQGNSPLHF	TGCGCCAGCAGCTTGGAAGAACAGGGTAATTCACCCCTCCACTTT
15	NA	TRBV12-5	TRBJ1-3	CASAGGGGPGNTIYF	TGTGCTAGTGCCGGGGGAGGAGGCCCTGGAAACACCATATATTTT
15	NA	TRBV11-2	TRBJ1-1	CASSLVGVRSTEAFF	TGTGCCAGCAGCTTAGTAGGAGTGAGGAGCACTGAAGCTTTCTTT
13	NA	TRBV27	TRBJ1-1	CASSDMENTEAFF	TGTGCCAGCAGTGACATGGAGAACACTGAAGCTTTCTTT
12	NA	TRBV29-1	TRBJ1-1	CSVEMGGTEAFF	TGCAGCGTTGAAATGGGAGGCACTGAAGCTTTCTTT
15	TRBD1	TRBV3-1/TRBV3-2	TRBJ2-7	CASSQRDRVGDEQYF	TGTGCCAGCAGCCAACGGGACAGGGTTGGCGACGAGCAGTACTTC
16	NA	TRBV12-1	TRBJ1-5	CASSYLEQNSNQPQHF	TGTGCCAGCAGCTACTTGGAGCAGAATAGCAATCAGCCCCAGCATTTT
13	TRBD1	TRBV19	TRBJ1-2	CASSSGDSYGYTF	TGTGCCAGTAGTTCGGGGGACAGCTATGGCTACACCTTC
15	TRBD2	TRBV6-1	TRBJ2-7	CASSEETSGSYEQYF	TGTGCCAGCAGTGAAGAGACTAGCGGGAGCTACGAGCAGTACTTC
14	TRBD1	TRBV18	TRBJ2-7	CASSPGTGEGEQYF	TGTGCCAGCTCACCAGGGACAGGGGAAGGCGAGCAGTACTTC
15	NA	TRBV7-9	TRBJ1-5	CASSPSWTRNQPQHF	TGTGCCAGCAGCCCAAGTTGGACAAGAAATCAGCCCCAGCATTTT
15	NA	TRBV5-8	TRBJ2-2	CASSLDSANTGELFF	TGTGCCAGCAGCTTGGACAGTGCGAACACCGGGGAGCTGTTTTTT
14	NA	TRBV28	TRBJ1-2	CASSRKTGIYGYTF	TGTGCCAGCAGTCGAAAAACAGGGATCTATGGCTACACCTTC
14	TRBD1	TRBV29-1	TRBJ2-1	CSVSGGSAYNEQFF	TGCAGCGTTTCAGGGGGCAGCGCCTACAATGAGCAGTTCTTC
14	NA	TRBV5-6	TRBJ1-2	CASSNVGDGYGYTF	TGTGCCAGCAGCAATGTAGGGGATGGCTATGGCTACACCTTC
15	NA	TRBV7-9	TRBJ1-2	CASSRLGGKDYGYTF	TGTGCCAGCAGCCGCCTCGGAGGCAAAGACTATGGCTACACCTTC